This T cell receptor (beta chain) stems from a study of blood T cell repertoires in COVID-19. Study context: Samples came from the United States, Italy and Spain, spanning acute and convalescent COVID-19. From T cells, B-cell-depleted T cells, or PBMCs came the material, which was cDNA or gDNA.

Original processing notes: Amplification of reference gene primers provided the estimated nucleated cell counts. Data came from immunoSEQ multiplex PCR; TCRdb stores just in-frame clones and leaves some out. V and J calls and clone size come straight from that table; D and trimming were deduced from the DNA. Among about 220,000 clones listed, 87% were seen once. V was clipped by 3 bases and J by 10 bases, with 12 bases between them. The germline CDR1 and CDR2 sequences are SGHAT and FQDESV (reference sequence). The CDR3 contains 12 residues. The specimen was peripheral blood. The receptor's source is a man aged 40-49 years with active or convalescent COVID-19. The chain has TRBV11-1 and TRBJ1-1; possibly TRBD1 for D (6 bases). Written as DNA, the CDR3 is TGTGCCAGCAGCTTGGGTACAGGGATAGCTTTCTTT. Translation gives CASSLGTGIAFF.